This T cell receptor beta chain was retrieved from a study of CD8 T cells in Susac syndrome. Sequencing of TCR beta, carried out with a high-throughput approach, was applied to CD8+ and CD4+ T cells from the blood. Controls were healthy donors (matched for age and sex). CD8+ and CD4+ T cells were negatively isolated; TEMRA cells were FACS-enriched. Reverse transcription of about 0.5 to 1 ug RNA was performed with random hexamers. The amplification used immunoSEQ multiplex PCR on TCR beta CDR3; it spanned 54 Vbeta and 13 Jbeta. TCRdb reprocessed the immunoSEQ multiplex PCR reads with MiXCR, giving one entry per CDR3 protein. The table includes approximately 110,000 distinct CDR3 sequences, around 94% detected once. The ends lost 5 bases at V and 3 bases at J; junction bases unmatched: 4. Germline V gene sequence: CDR1 SEHNR, CDR2 FQNEAQ (reference sequence). The CDR3 spans 13 residues.

Sequencing was done on a sample of CD4+ T cells from PBMCs. V gene TRBV7-9 combines with J gene TRBJ2-7; TRBD1 agrees at 7 bases. The receptor's source is a human donor in good health. CDR3 DNA: TGTGCCAGCAGCACGACAGGGTTCTACGAGCAGTACTTC. Its translation is CASSTTGFYEQYF.